This TCR beta chain was retrieved from a study of T cell changes during pregnancy in multiple sclerosis. V was shortened by 5 bases and J by 8 bases, with 12 bases between the two germline ends. Germline-derived CDR1 and CDR2 are MNHEY and SMNVEV (reference sequence). This CDR3 is built from 12 residues. Data came from immunoSEQ multiplex PCR; TCRdb stores just in-frame clones and leaves some out. The data contain approximately 52,000 clones, approximately 92% of them seen just once; the ten biggest clones take up 0.25%. V gene TRBV27 combines with J gene TRBJ1-1; a weak D match, TRBD1 (6 bases). This TCR derives from a female donor with multiple sclerosis, enrolled in a pregnancy study. The source material was CD4+ T cells from peripheral blood mononuclear cells, sampled in the third trimester of pregnancy. The CDR3 loop is CASSHRGGEAFF. DNA for the CDR3: TGTGCCAGCAGTCACCGGGGGGGCGAAGCTTTCTTT.